The sequence of this TCR beta chain was determined in a study of monozygotic twins with inflammatory bowel disease. Generation of cDNA took place in eight separate reactions per sample. The unique tags termed UMIs, each holding a 6-nucleotide sample barcode, were added by means of template switching. TCRdb re-called the 5' RACE reads and catalogs CDR3 proteins one per entry, DNA excluded. The sample has 350,000 to 550,000 distinct CDR3 sequences; the top ten hold 2% to 2.5%. Germline V gene data show CDR1 as SGHVS and CDR2 as FNYEAQ. The CDR3 spans 16 residues. The sample consisted of blood. The receptor was isolated from a human donor with ulcerative colitis or Crohn's disease, or a healthy co-twin of an affected twin (not recorded which). The rearrangement uses TRBV7-6 and TRBJ1-6; TCRdb names TRBD1, which stays unverified in the absence of DNA. The CDR3 loop is CASSLGGQGAISPLHF.